This entry lists 32 T cell receptor beta chains sequenced from one sample in a study of T cell responses to AZD1222 COVID-19 vaccine. Assay: immunoSEQ multiplex PCR; the TCRdb copy retains only in-frame clones and omits some. The sample carries about 150,000 clones, 70% to 90% recorded once. Sequenced here: peripheral blood, sampled on day 0 of AZD1222 vaccination. These receptors were taken from an adult in good health.

V usage is TRBV5-8 and J usage is TRBJ2-7, with 11 bases fitting TRBD2. Losses at the gene ends were 0 bases for V and 3 bases for J; bases not matched to a gene: 5. The CDR3 loop spans 16 amino acids. Germline lookup yields CDR1 SGHTS and CDR2 YDEGEE. The CDR3 region is CASSLGSGLAVYEQYF. The CDR3 coding sequence is TGTGCCAGCAGCTTGGGGTCGGGACTAGCGGTCTACGAGCAGTACTTC.

This chain joins TRBV5-8 and TRBJ2-1; 8 nucleotides agree with TRBD1. Germline V gene lookup returns CDR1 SGHTS and CDR2 YDEGEE. The CDR3 contains 14 residues. Trimming took 6 bases from V and 7 from J; bases not matched to a gene: 9. The CDR3 loop is CASMEGQVANEQFF. In DNA form, the CDR3 reads TGTGCCAGCATGGAGGGACAGGTGGCGAATGAGCAGTTCTTC.

This sequence joins TRBV2 and TRBJ2-2, with 8 bases fitting TRBD1. The CDR3 loop spans 14 amino acids. V gave up 3 bases and J gave up 6 bases; unmatched junction bases: 3. Germline CDR1 SNHLY, CDR2 FYNNEI. The CDR3 is CASSDRTGPGELFF. CDR3 nucleotide sequence: TGTGCCAGCAGTGACAGGACAGGGCCCGGGGAGCTGTTTTTT.

The chain carries TRBV7-9 and TRBJ2-2, with D uncertain. The V end was cut by 1 base, the J end by 6 bases, with 3 bases between. The CDR3 loop spans 12 amino acids. Per the germline V gene, CDR1 is SEHNR and CDR2 is FQNEAQ (reference sequence). CDR3 amino acids: CASSLGSGELFF. The CDR3 DNA reads TGTGCCAGCAGCTTAGGATCCGGGGAGCTGTTTTTT.

In this sample, this clone turned up once. V and J are TRBV7-2 and TRBJ1-5, with D possibly TRBD1 on 6 matching bases. The CDR3 is made up of 15 amino acids. V gave up 3 bases and J gave up 4 bases, with 13 bases separating them. The V gene's germline CDR1 is SGHTA and CDR2 FQGNSA. CDR3 residues: CASSLDSTQNQPQHF. In DNA form, the CDR3 reads TGTGCCAGCAGCTTGGACAGTACCCAGAATCAGCCCCAGCATTTT.

V gene TRBV7-2 combines with J gene TRBJ2-7, with D perhaps assigned TRBD1 or TRBD2 (7 bases each). V gave up 9 bases and J gave up 2 bases, with 32 bases separating them. The CDR3 extends over 19 amino acids. In germline, CDR1 is SGHTA, CDR2 FQGNSA. Here the CDR3 DNA reads TGTGCCAGTCGACAGGGCGCGGGGATTTTGGGCGGGGGAGCCTACGAGCAGTACTTC. It yields the protein CASRQGAGILGGGAYEQYF.

The CDR3 loop reads CASSQDSTPGVRESETQYF. The CDR3 DNA sequence: TGTGCCAGCAGCCAAGATTCAACTCCGGGTGTCAGGGAATCTGAGACCCAGTACTTC. This chain joins TRBV14 and TRBJ2-5, with D possibly matching TRBD1 (5 bases). The CDR3 has 19 amino acids. V was trimmed by 0 bases and J by 5 bases, leaving 25 bases between them. Per the germline V gene, CDR1 is SGHDN and CDR2 is FVKESK.

This clone was seen a handful of times. The rearrangement joins TRBV5-4 to TRBJ2-7, with 7 bases identical to TRBD2. The CDR3 runs to 14 residues. The germline gives CDR1 SGHNT, CDR2 YYREEE (reference sequence). With 3 bases clipped from V and 6 bases from J, the junction kept 9 bases outside the gene matches. The CDR3 region is CASSSREGLGEQYF. The CDR3, as DNA: TGTGCCAGCAGCTCCAGGGAGGGTCTGGGCGAGCAGTACTTC.

This clone was seen more than once but under ten times. This sequence joins TRBV7-9 and TRBJ2-5; 11 nucleotides agree with TRBD2. Germline V CDR1 and CDR2: SEHNR, FQNEAQ (reference sequence). V was pared by 2 bases and J by 2 bases, with 10 bases of the junction left unmatched. The CDR3 loop spans 18 amino acids. CDR3 sequence: CASSLPPRLAGLQETQYF. CDR3 nucleotide sequence: TGTGCCAGCAGCTTACCCCCCAGACTAGCGGGGTTGCAAGAGACCCAGTACTTC.

This clone occurred once. The V call is TRBV5-8, the J call TRBJ2-7; a weak D match, TRBD1 (5 bases). CDR1 is SGHTS and CDR2 is YDEGEE in the germline V gene. The length of the CDR3 is 14 residues. Trimming took 3 bases from V and 4 from J, leaving 14 bases between them. CDR3 sequence: CASSSRAGRYEQYF. CDR3 DNA: TGTGCCAGCAGCTCCCGGGCAGGGCGATACGAGCAGTACTTC.

This clone is a singleton in its sample. V is TRBV5-1 and J is TRBJ2-5; 8 nucleotides agree with TRBD1. The germline gives CDR1 SGHRS, CDR2 YFSETQ. Losses at the gene ends were 4 bases for V and 3 bases for J; bases not matched to a gene: 8. The CDR3 runs to 15 residues. CDR3 nucleotides: TGCGCCAGCAGCCTATTAGCGGACAGGGAAGAGACCCAGTACTTC. Its protein product is CASSLLADREETQYF.

The rearrangement links TRBV5-6 to TRBJ1-6; 8 bases are shared with TRBD1. This CDR3 comprises 15 residues. V was clipped by 0 bases and J by 4 bases; unmatched bases: 0. Germline V gene sequence: CDR1 SGHDT, CDR2 YYEEEE. CDR3 residues: CASSLGDRYNSPLHF. The CDR3 DNA is TGTGCCAGCAGCTTGGGGGACAGGTATAATTCACCCCTCCACTTT.

The genes are TRBV6-2 or TRBV6-3 and TRBJ2-5; 11 bases are a match to TRBD2. Trimming at V came to 5 bases and at J to 1 base, leaving 3 bases not matched to a gene. The CDR3 loop spans 15 amino acids. Per the germline V gene, CDR1 is MNHEY and CDR2 is SVGEGT. The CDR3 DNA follows: TGTGCCAGCAGTCTAGCGGGGGGCCTCCAAGAGACCCAGTACTTC. Its translation is CASSLAGGLQETQYF.

The chain is built from TRBV7-8 and TRBJ2-2; D remains unclear. The length of the CDR3 is 14 residues. Germline CDR1 and CDR2: SGHVS and FQNEAQ. V was trimmed by 1 base and J by 2 bases, leaving 5 bases between them. CDR3 nucleotides: TGTGCCAGCAGCTTAGGTCTTAACACCGGGGAGCTGTTTTTT. Translated: CASSLGLNTGELFF.

The gene calls are TRBV5-1 and TRBJ1-4; D is unresolved. Germline V lookup: CDR1 SGHRS, CDR2 YFSETQ. V was pared by 7 bases and J by 4 bases, with 14 bases between. The CDR3 length is 14 residues. The CDR3 sequence: CASGLGGLNEKLFF. CDR3 bases: TGCGCCAGCGGACTGGGAGGTCTTAATGAAAAACTGTTTTTT.

The chain couples TRBV6-5 to TRBJ2-3; 8 bases align to TRBD2. The trim removed 6 bases at V and 9 bases at J, leaving 14 bases unmatched. Germline loops: CDR1 MNHEY, CDR2 SVGAGI. CDR3 size: 15 residues. The CDR3 spells CASSAGGLVHATQYF. CDR3 nucleotide sequence: TGTGCCAGCAGCGCGGGGGGACTAGTCCACGCGACGCAGTATTTT.

The V call is TRBV7-9, the J call TRBJ1-1, with a possible D match to TRBD1 (5 bases). In germline, CDR1 is SEHNR, CDR2 FQNEAQ (reference sequence). V was clipped by 8 bases and J by 2 bases, with 9 bases between them. The CDR3 has 12 residues. In DNA form, the CDR3 reads TGTGCCAGCGGGACGGTTAACACTGAAGCTTTCTTT. Translating it yields CASGTVNTEAFF. Looking up the rest from reference TRBV7-9 and TRBJ1-1 gives the full variable domain: DTGVSQNPRHKITKRGQNVTFRCDPISEHNRLYWYRQTLGQGPEFLTYFQNEAQLEKSRLLSDRFSAERPKGSFSTLEIQRTEQGDSAMYLCASGTVNTEAFFGQGTRLTVV.

The J gene is TRBJ1-1, the V gene TRBV5-1, with D hard to call. This CDR3 is built from 14 residues. CDR1 SGHRS and CDR2 YFSETQ come from the germline V gene. V gave up 3 bases and J gave up 5 bases, with 14 bases separating them. The chain's CDR3 is CASSSAAQMTEAFF. DNA for the CDR3: TGCGCCAGCAGCTCCGCTGCCCAAATGACTGAAGCTTTCTTT.

The chain carries TRBV5-1 and TRBJ1-1; 10 nucleotides line up with TRBD1. V gave up 3 bases and J gave up 7 bases; unmatched junction bases: 6. The CDR3 contains 14 residues. The germline V gene encodes CDR1 SGHRS and CDR2 YFSETQ. CDR3 DNA sequence: TGCGCCAGCAGCTCCTCCGGGACAGGGGTTGAAGCTTTCTTT. Translation gives CASSSSGTGVEAFF.

The chain joins TRBV18 to TRBJ1-3, with D possibly being TRBD1 (6 bases). The ends were cut back, 3 bases at V and 2 bases at J, with 11 bases in the middle. This CDR3 is 15 amino acids long. Per germline, CDR1 KGHSH and CDR2 LQKENI. The CDR3 loop reads CASSPPGETGNTIYF. CDR3 DNA: TGTGCCAGCTCACCCCCAGGGGAAACTGGAAACACCATATATTTT. The variable domain in full, with the rest retrieved from reference TRBV18 and TRBJ1-3, is NAGVMQNPRHLVRRRGQEARLRCSPMKGHSHVYWYRQLPEEGLKFMVYLQKENIIDESGMPKERFSAEFPKEGPSILRIQQVVRGDSAAYFCASSPPGETGNTIYFGEGSWLTVV.

The chain links TRBV5-4 to TRBJ2-3; TRBD2 matches 11 bases. With 2 bases clipped from V and 1 base from J, the junction kept 0 bases outside the gene matches. The CDR3 contains 15 residues. Germline lookup yields CDR1 SGHNT and CDR2 YYREEE (reference sequence). In nucleotides, the CDR3 is TGTGCCAGCAGCTTACTAGCGGGGGGCACAGATACGCAGTATTTT. The encoded protein is CASSLLAGGTDTQYF.

The chain has TRBV6-5 and TRBJ2-7; D call uncertain. The V gene lost 9 bases and the J gene lost 1 base, with 10 bases spanning the gap. This CDR3 is built from 12 residues. In germline, CDR1 is MNHEY, CDR2 SVGAGI. The CDR3 sequence is CASLEFSYEQYF. The CDR3 DNA follows: TGTGCCAGTTTGGAGTTTTCCTACGAGCAGTACTTC.

In DNA, the CDR3 is TGCAGTGCTGTCGGACAGCCTGAGCAGTTCTTC. This translates into CSAVGQPEQFF. The rearrangement uses TRBV20-1 and TRBJ2-1; TRBD1 is a possible D gene (6 bases). Germline-derived CDR1 and CDR2 are DFQATT and SNEGSKA (reference sequence). V shed 5 bases and J shed 9 bases, with 11 bases lying between them. CDR3 size: 11 residues.

J is TRBJ1-3 and V is TRBV6-5; TRBD1 might be the D (5 bases). With 3 bases removed from V and 8 bases from J, the gap between germline ends came to 14 bases. The V gene's germline CDR1 is MNHEY and CDR2 SVGAGI. The CDR3 is 14 residues long. The CDR3 region has the DNA TGTGCCAGCAGTTATGGGCCTACGGGGGACACCATATATTTT. Protein product: CASSYGPTGDTIYF.

The V and J genes are TRBV14 and TRBJ2-3; 7 bases align to TRBD1. The CDR3 loop spans 14 amino acids. Germline V gives CDR1 SGHDN, CDR2 FVKESK. The V gene end was trimmed by 2 bases and the J gene end by 8 bases; junction bases not matched to a gene: 7. CDR3 in DNA: TGTGCCAGCAGCCAAATTACAGGGGCTCCTACGCAGTATTTT. Translating it yields CASSQITGAPTQYF.

The rearrangement joins TRBV6-5 to TRBJ1-4; TRBD1 agrees at 7 bases. V shed 6 bases, J shed 7 bases, and the junction held 11 bases outside the gene matches. The germline gives CDR1 MNHEY, CDR2 SVGAGI. CDR3 length: 15 amino acids. The CDR3 reads CASRPTGFDSEKLFF. CDR3 coding DNA: TGTGCCAGCAGGCCGACAGGGTTCGATAGTGAAAAACTGTTTTTT.

The chain combines TRBV12-3 or TRBV12-4 with TRBJ1-5; perhaps TRBD1 as D (6 bases). V shed 5 bases and J shed 6 bases, with 11 bases lying between them. The CDR3 is made up of 13 amino acids. The CDR3 nucleotides read TGTGCCAGCAGTAGACAGGCCCCTCAGCCCCAGCATTTT. Amino acid sequence: CASSRQAPQPQHF.

The genes are TRBV20-1 and TRBJ2-7, with no clear D. The V end was cut by 6 bases, the J end by 5 bases, with 11 bases between. Germline CDR1 reads DFQATT; CDR2 reads SNEGSKA (reference sequence). The CDR3 extends over 11 amino acids. The CDR3 spells CSAKFWNEQYF. The CDR3 region has the DNA TGCAGTGCAAAGTTCTGGAACGAGCAGTACTTC.

The V call is TRBV4-2, the J call TRBJ2-2, with 7 bases fitting TRBD1. The trim removed 1 base at V and 4 bases at J, leaving 12 bases unmatched. The CDR3 is 18 amino acids. Germline V gene data show CDR1 as LGHNA and CDR2 as YNFKEQ. The CDR3 DNA follows: TGTGCCAGCAGCCAAGCATTGGGTTACAGGGGTTCCACCGGGGAGCTGTTTTTT. Amino acids: CASSQALGYRGSTGELFF.

The chain links TRBV5-4 to TRBJ2-7; 8 nucleotides match TRBD2. J lost 0 bases, V lost 2 bases, and 7 bases had no gene match. The CDR3 is made up of 16 amino acids. Germline assignment: CDR1 SGHNT and CDR2 YYREEE (reference sequence). The CDR3 DNA reads as TGTGCCAGCAGCTTTCCGACTAGCGAGTCCTCCTACGAGCAGTACTTC. Translated: CASSFPTSESSYEQYF.

The rearrangement joins TRBV11-2 to TRBJ1-1; D ambiguous. Germline V lookup: CDR1 SGHAT, CDR2 FQNNGV. The ends were cut back, 5 bases at V and 2 bases at J, with 15 bases in the middle. There are 15 residues in the CDR3. The CDR3 region has the DNA TGTGCCAGCAGCAGACGACGGACCGGTAACACTGAAGCTTTCTTT. This translates into CASSRRRTGNTEAFF.

This rearrangement joins TRBV27 to TRBJ1-2, with D hard to call. V was clipped by 3 bases and J by 3 bases, with 8 bases between them. This CDR3 is built from 13 residues. Germline assignment: CDR1 MNHEY and CDR2 SMNVEV (reference sequence). The CDR3 DNA is TGTGCCAGCAGTTTCGGCAGATACTATGGCTACACCTTC. It codes for CASSFGRYYGYTF.